This is a list of T cell receptor beta chains from one sample in a study of PD-1 blockade in mismatch repair-deficient tumors. Profiling relied on immunoSEQ multiplex PCR, and the TCRdb table lists in-frame clones only, not all of them. This sample carries some 100,000 clones, roughly four fifths of them seen once, and the ten largest clones take around 6.6%. The sequenced sample was peripheral blood, obtained about 33 weeks after starting pembrolizumab. The receptor source for this set is an adult with mismatch repair-deficient cancer. CDR3s leave out the opening cysteine and the closing phenylalanine or tryptophan.

CDR3aa: ASSQVDGTYEQY
j_gene: TRBJ2-7
v_gene: TRBV4-2

CDR3aa: ASSFFPSLAEVHNEQF
j_gene: TRBJ2-1
v_gene: TRBV7-9

CDR3aa: ASHDTGFGRSYEQY
j_gene: TRBJ2-7
v_gene: TRBV2

CDR3aa: ASSESESGEQY
j_gene: TRBJ2-7
v_gene: TRBV10-1

CDR3aa: ASSPTSGINNEQF
j_gene: TRBJ2-1
v_gene: TRBV5-1

CDR3aa: ASSERTGDYGYT
j_gene: TRBJ1-2
v_gene: TRBV2

CDR3aa: AWSGARGGNTIY
j_gene: TRBJ1-3
v_gene: TRBV30

CDR3aa: ATSFERENEQF
j_gene: TRBJ2-1
v_gene: TRBV2

CDR3aa: ASSGVGYEQY
j_gene: TRBJ2-7
v_gene: TRBV7-2

CDR3aa: ATSRDGNTGELF
j_gene: TRBJ2-2
v_gene: TRBV15

CDR3aa: ASSNTGRDEQY
j_gene: TRBJ2-7
v_gene: TRBV19

CDR3aa: ASSVDRGMDTEAF
j_gene: TRBJ1-1
v_gene: TRBV5-1